These 10 T cell receptor beta chains came from one sample sequenced in a study of CD8+ T cells in alopecia areata. Specified treatment: oral pan-JAK inhibitor, 5-10 mg twice daily. Reverse transcribed after extraction, RNA yielded cDNA as the sequencing template. The protocol was immunoSEQ multiplex PCR, while the TCRdb copy is restricted to in-frame clones and leaves out a portion. The data hold some 120,000 clones, with roughly three fifths observed a single time. Sequencing used CD8+ T cells sorted from blood, obtained at week 24, from a patient treated with tofacitinib. Source of these receptors: a human donor with alopecia areata.

The V call is TRBV7-6, the J call TRBJ1-1, with a weak D call TRBD1 (5 bases). Germline CDR1 reads SGHVS; CDR2 reads FNYEAQ. Trimming took off 0 bases at V and 1 base at J, with 9 bases between the two ends. The CDR3 is made up of 15 amino acids. The CDR3 protein is CASSLAGRPNTEAFF. The DNA of the CDR3 is TGTGCCAGCAGCTTAGCGGGACGGCCGAACACTGAAGCTTTCTTT.

The chain recombines TRBV7-8 with TRBJ2-7; TRBD2 aligns across 8 bases. Germline CDR1 is SGHVS and CDR2 is FQNEAQ. Losses at the gene ends were 5 bases for V and 0 bases for J; bases not matched to a gene: 6. This CDR3 region has 15 residues. Here the CDR3 reads CASSPGGGTSYEQYF. In DNA, the CDR3 is TGTGCCAGCAGCCCCGGCGGGGGGACCTCCTACGAGCAGTACTTC.

V gene TRBV5-1 combines with J gene TRBJ2-1; 12 bases are shared with TRBD1. V gave up 3 bases and J gave up 9 bases; unmatched junction bases: 7. Germline CDR1 is SGHRS and CDR2 is YFSETQ. The CDR3 loop spans 15 amino acids. CDR3: CASSSRDRGRSEQFF. In nucleotides, the CDR3 is TGCGCCAGCAGCTCCCGGGACAGGGGGCGATCTGAGCAGTTCTTC.

The gene calls are TRBV5-5 and TRBJ1-5; no definite D call. Germline CDR1 SGHKS, CDR2 YYEKEE (reference sequence). V was cut by 0 bases and J by 3 bases, with 7 bases left in between. This CDR3 is 14 amino acids long. CDR3 sequence: CASSLAQINQPQHF. CDR3 nucleotide sequence: TGTGCCAGCAGCTTGGCACAGATCAATCAGCCCCAGCATTTT.

The V call is TRBV11-1, the J call TRBJ1-2; possibly TRBD1 for D (6 bases). The V and J ends lost 5 bases and 4 bases respectively, with 14 bases between them. Per the germline V gene, CDR1 is SGHAT and CDR2 is FQDESV (reference sequence). The CDR3 spans 14 residues. The CDR3 DNA sequence: TGTGCCAGCAGCCTACAGGGCACCAGCTATGGCTACACCTTC. This sequence encodes CASSLQGTSYGYTF.

The chain recombines TRBV7-8 with TRBJ2-7; 8 bases are shared with TRBD1. In germline, CDR1 is SGHVS, CDR2 FQNEAQ. This CDR3 is 14 amino acids long. The junction had 8 bases not matched to a gene; V was cut back by 5 bases and J by 5 bases. The CDR3 DNA sequence: TGTGCCAGCAGCCCGGGACAGGCTACTCACGAGCAGTACTTC. Translated, it gives CASSPGQATHEQYF.

The V call is TRBV13, the J call TRBJ1-2; D is unclear. CDR1 and CDR2 (germline): PRHDT, FYEKMQ (reference sequence). This CDR3 has 13 residues. Trimming shortened V by 8 bases and J by 3 bases, and 13 bases separated the two germline ends. The CDR3 nucleotides read TGTGCCAGCGGAACCGGGCTCCACTATGGCTACACCTTC. This gives the protein CASGTGLHYGYTF.

The J gene is TRBJ2-3, the V gene TRBV7-9; 7 bases are a match to TRBD2. J was trimmed by 0 bases and V by 3 bases; bases with no gene match: 3. CDR3 length equals 15 residues. Germline V gene lookup returns CDR1 SEHNR and CDR2 FQNEAQ (reference sequence). The CDR3 loop is CASSFLAASTDTQYF. CDR3 nucleotide sequence: TGTGCCAGCAGCTTTCTAGCGGCTAGCACAGATACGCAGTATTTT. Complete variable domain (other parts from reference TRBV7-9 and TRBJ2-3): DTGVSQNPRHKITKRGQNVTFRCDPISEHNRLYWYRQTLGQGPEFLTYFQNEAQLEKSRLLSDRFSAERPKGSFSTLEIQRTEQGDSAMYLCASSFLAASTDTQYFGPGTRLTVL.

This rearrangement joins TRBV27 to TRBJ2-7; TRBD1 might be the D (6 bases). Germline CDR1 and CDR2: MNHEY and SMNVEV (reference sequence). This CDR3 has 14 residues. Trimming took 4 bases from V and 2 from J, leaving 12 bases between them. The DNA for the CDR3 is TGTGCCAGCAGTTACACAGGGCCCGCCTACGAGCAGTACTTC. Translation: CASSYTGPAYEQYF.

This clone was found once. The chain links TRBV2 to TRBJ1-5, with a weak D call TRBD1 (5 bases). V was pared by 3 bases and J by 2 bases, with 8 bases between. Germline V lookup: CDR1 SNHLY, CDR2 FYNNEI. The CDR3 spans 14 residues. The CDR3 DNA is TGTGCCAGCAGTGAGCTACAGGGCAATCAGCCCCAGCATTTT. It specifies CASSELQGNQPQHF.